This is a list of T cell receptor beta chains from one sample in a study of cytomegalovirus exposure and HLA in healthy donors. Clones were read by immunoSEQ multiplex PCR, and TCRdb kept only the in-frame ones, dropping some. The top ten clones hold 0.5% to 0.65% of a sample with about 93,000 clones, around 78% of them seen once. Sequencing was carried out using PBMCs. The receptors here all came from a man aged 25 to 45 in good health and CMV-seronegative. Both conserved end residues are part of each CDR3. Fields, in order: J gene, V gene, clone size, CDR3 protein. Clone size is shown for a subset of rows, as once, few, many or a class of expanded clone.

j_gene: TRBJ1-6; v_gene: TRBV9; abundance: .; CDR3aa: CASSVRTGDSPLHF
j_gene: TRBJ2-3; v_gene: TRBV7-9; abundance: .; CDR3aa: CASSPENTDTQYF
j_gene: TRBJ2-1; v_gene: TRBV6-5; abundance: .; CDR3aa: CASSPGLTYNEQFF
j_gene: TRBJ1-1; v_gene: TRBV6-4; abundance: .; CDR3aa: CASRSPGGTEAFF
j_gene: TRBJ2-1; v_gene: TRBV7-9; abundance: .; CDR3aa: CASSLAGGGAGNEQFF
j_gene: TRBJ1-1; v_gene: TRBV6-4; abundance: .; CDR3aa: CASRGGTGNTEAFF
j_gene: TRBJ2-5; v_gene: TRBV5-6; abundance: .; CDR3aa: CASSYAGGETQYF
j_gene: TRBJ2-7; v_gene: TRBV5-4; abundance: .; CDR3aa: CASSSDMIYEQYF
j_gene: TRBJ1-2; v_gene: TRBV5-1; abundance: .; CDR3aa: CASSEANYGYTF
j_gene: TRBJ1-1; v_gene: TRBV4-1; abundance: .; CDR3aa: CASSQPLRGAGAFF
j_gene: TRBJ1-1; v_gene: TRBV5-1; abundance: once; CDR3aa: CASSLGFGLTNTEAFF
j_gene: TRBJ2-2; v_gene: TRBV7-8; abundance: .; CDR3aa: CASTAILAGYTGELFF
j_gene: TRBJ2-7; v_gene: TRBV4-2; abundance: .; CDR3aa: CASSPEGNPYEQYF
j_gene: TRBJ2-5; v_gene: TRBV2; abundance: .; CDR3aa: CASTPPGGPVQETQYF
j_gene: TRBJ2-1; v_gene: TRBV11-2; abundance: .; CDR3aa: CGSSLDPSGSYNEQFF
j_gene: TRBJ2-7; v_gene: TRBV5-8; abundance: .; CDR3aa: CASGDRGYSYEQYF
j_gene: TRBJ1-2; v_gene: TRBV29-1; abundance: .; CDR3aa: CSVALGWEETF
j_gene: TRBJ1-1; v_gene: TRBV18; abundance: .; CDR3aa: CASSPPGGGTEAFF
j_gene: TRBJ2-2; v_gene: TRBV7-2; abundance: .; CDR3aa: CASSLGPLGQGYTGELFF
j_gene: TRBJ1-3; v_gene: TRBV5-1; abundance: .; CDR3aa: CASSSTGVSGNTIYF
j_gene: TRBJ2-1; v_gene: TRBV6-5; abundance: .; CDR3aa: CATGGDFGNEQFF
j_gene: TRBJ1-1; v_gene: TRBV9; abundance: .; CDR3aa: CASSVGHMNTEAFF
j_gene: TRBJ1-4; v_gene: TRBV5-3; abundance: .; CDR3aa: CARSPLQRGKEKLFF
j_gene: TRBJ2-1; v_gene: TRBV29-1; abundance: .; CDR3aa: CSVRRMDKEEFF
j_gene: TRBJ2-7; v_gene: TRBV25-1; abundance: .; CDR3aa: CASSDSVYEQYF
j_gene: TRBJ2-3; v_gene: TRBV5-4; abundance: once; CDR3aa: CASSLGLAGATSTDTQYF
j_gene: TRBJ2-1; v_gene: TRBV4-2; abundance: .; CDR3aa: CASSLGGSPYNEQFF
j_gene: TRBJ2-1; v_gene: TRBV7-3; abundance: .; CDR3aa: CASSRDRYNEQFF
j_gene: TRBJ2-3; v_gene: TRBV6-6; abundance: .; CDR3aa: CASSSGGRTDTQYF
j_gene: TRBJ2-1; v_gene: TRBV7-3; abundance: .; CDR3aa: CASSLVLAGEQFF
j_gene: TRBJ1-3; v_gene: TRBV5-1; abundance: .; CDR3aa: CASGQGGSGNTIYF
j_gene: TRBJ1-2; v_gene: TRBV2; abundance: .; CDR3aa: CASPTAGTPYGYTF
j_gene: TRBJ2-4; v_gene: TRBV9; abundance: .; CDR3aa: CASSVGGGGGNIQYF
j_gene: TRBJ1-4; v_gene: TRBV2; abundance: .; CDR3aa: CASSAQATTNEKLFF
j_gene: TRBJ2-1; v_gene: TRBV29-1; abundance: once; CDR3aa: CSVRGHNEQFF